The rows below give T cell receptor beta chains drawn from one sample of a study of blood T cell repertoires in COVID-19. Sequencing was performed with immunoSEQ multiplex PCR; in TCRdb, only in-frame clones are kept and a portion is missing. Altogether some 200,000 clones are present, 70% to 90% being singletons, with the ten largest covering around 12%. Sequenced: peripheral blood. These receptors were taken from a woman aged 18-35 years who had recovered from COVID-19. The conserved cysteine and the conserved F or W are not part of the CDR3 here.

J gene	V gene	CDR3 protein
TRBJ1-1	TRBV30	AWSTAGGTEAF
TRBJ2-1	TRBV11-3	ASSLVSGSVEQF
TRBJ1-1	TRBV5-6	ASSTGIAEAF
TRBJ2-2	TRBV7-9	ASSLLGGNSGELF
TRBJ1-2	TRBV9	ASSSHTVRKEDGYT
TRBJ2-7	TRBV4-1	ASRDNLYEQY
TRBJ2-1	TRBV6-2/TRBV6-3	ASSNLAPFPAAEQF
TRBJ1-1	TRBV4-1	ASSPTQGNTEAF
TRBJ2-1	TRBV6-2/TRBV6-3	ASSLGGSTYNEQF
TRBJ2-3	TRBV11-1	ATTNREKTDTQY
TRBJ1-6	TRBV6-6	ASTPPQGFYNSPLH
TRBJ2-1	TRBV4-2	ASSQHLVTEQF
TRBJ2-1	TRBV4-1	ASSPGLRSSYNEQF
TRBJ2-2	TRBV9	ASSPGQETGELF
TRBJ2-7	TRBV6-5	ASSYEGIEQY
TRBJ2-7	TRBV19	ASSLGMSSYEQY
TRBJ1-2	TRBV12-3/TRBV12-4	ASSFVGGYGYT
TRBJ2-7	TRBV6-6	ASSVGTVYYEQY
TRBJ2-1	TRBV7-9	ASRTSGKNNEQF
TRBJ1-5	TRBV5-1	ASSLGDRVDQPQH
TRBJ2-2	TRBV7-3	ASSLYRFTGELF
TRBJ1-1	TRBV6-5	ASNRQGFTEAF
TRBJ1-6	TRBV6-5	ASTVTRQSNSPLH
TRBJ2-3	TRBV5-1	ASSWDSPTDTQY
TRBJ1-2	TRBV7-9	ASSRTGIYGYT
TRBJ2-1	TRBV19	ASSSRGGNEQF
TRBJ2-7	TRBV13	ASSLETGPRREQY
TRBJ1-3	TRBV14	ASSQTRGTGAGNTIY
TRBJ2-7	TRBV5-1	ASSPEGAPYEQY
TRBJ2-3	TRBV6-6	ASSSLAVTDTQY
TRBJ2-1	TRBV7-3	ASSLVGSSGRIYNEQF
TRBJ2-1	TRBV5-4	ASSLSYGGVYNEQF
TRBJ1-1	TRBV7-6	ASSWDNINTEAF
TRBJ2-5	TRBV30	AWSQGTSGIRTQY
TRBJ2-2	TRBV4-1	ASSPSSGGRGELF
TRBJ2-7	TRBV12-3/TRBV12-4	ASSFGQGAEQY
TRBJ1-6	TRBV5-4	ASSIVGSSPLH
TRBJ2-3	TRBV24-1	ATRTSGTDTQY
TRBJ2-7	TRBV29-1	SVRQGEHYEQY
TRBJ1-5	TRBV6-5	ASSYSMAGSNQPQH